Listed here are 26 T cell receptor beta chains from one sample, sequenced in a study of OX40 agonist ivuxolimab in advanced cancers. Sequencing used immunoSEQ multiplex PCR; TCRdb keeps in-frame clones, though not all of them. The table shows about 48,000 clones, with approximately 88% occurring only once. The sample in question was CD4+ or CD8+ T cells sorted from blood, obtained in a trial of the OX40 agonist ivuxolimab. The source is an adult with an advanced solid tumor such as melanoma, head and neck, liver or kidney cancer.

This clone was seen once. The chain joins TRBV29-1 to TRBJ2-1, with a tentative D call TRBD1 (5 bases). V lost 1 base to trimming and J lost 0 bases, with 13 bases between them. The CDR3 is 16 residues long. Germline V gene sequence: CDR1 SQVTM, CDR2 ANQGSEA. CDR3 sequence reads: CSVEGNEDSSYNEQFF. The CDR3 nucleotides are TGCAGCGTTGAAGGAAACGAAGACAGCTCCTACAATGAGCAGTTCTTC.

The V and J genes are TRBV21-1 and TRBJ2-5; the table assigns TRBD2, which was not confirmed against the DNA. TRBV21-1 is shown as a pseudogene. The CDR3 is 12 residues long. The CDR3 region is CASSKRGGTQYF. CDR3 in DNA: TGTGCCAGCAGCAAAAGGGGAGGGACCCAGTACTTC.

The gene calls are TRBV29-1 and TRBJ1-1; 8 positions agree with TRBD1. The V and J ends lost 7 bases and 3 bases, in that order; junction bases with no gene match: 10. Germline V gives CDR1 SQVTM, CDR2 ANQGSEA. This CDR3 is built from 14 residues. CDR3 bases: TGCAGCGCTAAAATGGACAGGGTGGACACTGAAGCTTTCTTT. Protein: CSAKMDRVDTEAFF.

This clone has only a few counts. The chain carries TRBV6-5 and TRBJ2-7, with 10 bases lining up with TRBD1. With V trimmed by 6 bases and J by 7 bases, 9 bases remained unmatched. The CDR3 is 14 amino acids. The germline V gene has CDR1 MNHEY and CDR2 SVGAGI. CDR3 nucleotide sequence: TGTGCCAGCAGGCAACCGGGACAGGGGTGGGAGCAGTACTTC. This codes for CASRQPGQGWEQYF.

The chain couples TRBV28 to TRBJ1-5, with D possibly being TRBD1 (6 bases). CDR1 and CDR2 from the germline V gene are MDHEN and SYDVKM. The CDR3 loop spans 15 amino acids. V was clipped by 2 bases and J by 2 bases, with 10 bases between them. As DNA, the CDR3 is TGTGCCAGCAGTTTAGGGGGGCACGGCAATCAGCCCCAGCATTTT. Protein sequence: CASSLGGHGNQPQHF.

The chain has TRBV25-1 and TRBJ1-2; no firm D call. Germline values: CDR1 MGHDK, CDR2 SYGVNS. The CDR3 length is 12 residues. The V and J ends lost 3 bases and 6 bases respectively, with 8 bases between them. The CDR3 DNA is TGTGCCAGCAGTGATTCTTACAATGGCTACACCTTC. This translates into CASSDSYNGYTF.

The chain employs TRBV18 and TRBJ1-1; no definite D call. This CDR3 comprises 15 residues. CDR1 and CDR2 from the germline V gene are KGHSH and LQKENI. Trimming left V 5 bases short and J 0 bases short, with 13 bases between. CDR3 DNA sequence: TGTGCCAGCTCATTTGAGGTCAGCATGAACACTGAAGCTTTCTTT. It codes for CASSFEVSMNTEAFF.

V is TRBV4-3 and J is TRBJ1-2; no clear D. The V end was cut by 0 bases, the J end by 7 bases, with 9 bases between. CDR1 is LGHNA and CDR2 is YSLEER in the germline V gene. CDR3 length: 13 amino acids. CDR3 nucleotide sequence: TGCGCCAGCAGCCAAGATTCGAAGGGTGGCTACACCTTC. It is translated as CASSQDSKGGYTF.

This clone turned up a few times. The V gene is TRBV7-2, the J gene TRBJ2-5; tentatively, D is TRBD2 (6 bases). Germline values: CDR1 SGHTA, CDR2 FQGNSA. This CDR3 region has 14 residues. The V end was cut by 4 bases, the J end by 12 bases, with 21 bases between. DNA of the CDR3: TGTGCCAGCAGCTACTTGACACAAGGAGGGGCGGAGTACTTC. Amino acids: CASSYLTQGGAEYF. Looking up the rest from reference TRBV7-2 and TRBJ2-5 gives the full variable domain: GAGVSQSPSNKVTEKGKDVELRCDPISGHTALYWYRQSLGQGLEFLIYFQGNSAPDKSGLPSDRFSAERTGGSVSTLTIQRTQQEDSAVYLCASSYLTQGGAEYFGPGTRLLVL.

The CDR3 region is CASSLYATGDEKLFF. CDR3 sequence (DNA): TGTGCCAGCAGCTTATATGCGACAGGGGATGAAAAACTGTTTTTT. This chain joins TRBV7-6 and TRBJ1-4; 8 bases fit TRBD1. The length of the CDR3 is 15 residues. Trimming at V came to 2 bases and at J to 6 bases, leaving 5 bases not matched to a gene. CDR1 and CDR2 (germline): SGHVS, FNYEAQ.

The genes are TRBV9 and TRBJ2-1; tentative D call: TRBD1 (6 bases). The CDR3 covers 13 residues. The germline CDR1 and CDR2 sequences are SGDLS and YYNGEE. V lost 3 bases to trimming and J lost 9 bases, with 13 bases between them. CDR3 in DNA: TGTGCCAGCAGCGCACAGGGATCCGGTGAGCAGTTCTTC. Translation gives CASSAQGSGEQFF. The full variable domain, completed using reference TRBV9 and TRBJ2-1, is DSGVTQTPKHLITATGQRVTLRCSPRSGDLSVYWYQQSLDQGLQFLIQYYNGEERAKGNILERFSAQQFPDLHSELNLSSLELGDSALYFCASSAQGSGEQFFGPGTRLTVL.

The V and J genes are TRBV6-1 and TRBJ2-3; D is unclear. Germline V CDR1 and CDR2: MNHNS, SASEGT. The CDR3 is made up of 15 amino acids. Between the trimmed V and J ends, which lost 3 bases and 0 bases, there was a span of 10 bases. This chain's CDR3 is CASSEVVSSTDTQYF. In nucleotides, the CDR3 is TGTGCCAGCAGTGAGGTAGTTTCGAGCACAGATACGCAGTATTTT.

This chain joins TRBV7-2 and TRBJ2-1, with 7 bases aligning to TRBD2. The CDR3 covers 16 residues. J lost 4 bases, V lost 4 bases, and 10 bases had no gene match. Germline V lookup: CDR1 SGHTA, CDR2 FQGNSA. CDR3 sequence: CASSSIVLAAYNEQFF. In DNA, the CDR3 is TGTGCCAGCAGCTCAATAGTGCTAGCGGCATACAATGAGCAGTTCTTC. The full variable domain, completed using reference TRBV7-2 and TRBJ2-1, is GAGVSQSPSNKVTEKGKDVELRCDPISGHTALYWYRQSLGQGLEFLIYFQGNSAPDKSGLPSDRFSAERTGGSVSTLTIQRTQQEDSAVYLCASSSIVLAAYNEQFFGPGTRLTVL.

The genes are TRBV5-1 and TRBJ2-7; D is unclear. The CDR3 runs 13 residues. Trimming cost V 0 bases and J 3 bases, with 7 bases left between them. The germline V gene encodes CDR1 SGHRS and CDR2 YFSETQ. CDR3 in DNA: TGCGCCAGCAGCTTGGACAACTTCTACGAGCAGTACTTC. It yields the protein CASSLDNFYEQYF.

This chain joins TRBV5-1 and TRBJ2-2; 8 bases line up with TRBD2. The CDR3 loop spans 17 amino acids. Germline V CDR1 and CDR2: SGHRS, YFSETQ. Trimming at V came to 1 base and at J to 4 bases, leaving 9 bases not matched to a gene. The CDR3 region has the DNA TGCGCCAGCAGCTTGAGGCGGGGGGAGGTTACCACCGGGGAGCTGTTTTTT. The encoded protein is CASSLRRGEVTTGELFF.

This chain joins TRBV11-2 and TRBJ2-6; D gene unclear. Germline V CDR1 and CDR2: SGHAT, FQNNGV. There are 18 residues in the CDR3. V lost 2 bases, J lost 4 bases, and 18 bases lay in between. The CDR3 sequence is CASSLSPHLRDGANVLTF. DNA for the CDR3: TGTGCCAGCAGCTTATCCCCTCATCTGAGAGACGGGGCCAACGTCCTGACTTTC.

The CDR3 DNA reads TGTGCCAGCTCACCAGGTGGCTATTCCTACGAGCAGTACTTC. It translates to CASSPGGYSYEQYF. The V call is TRBV18, the J call TRBJ2-7; D uncertain. Trimming shortened V by 2 bases and J by 1 base, and 9 bases separated the two germline ends. The CDR3 runs 14 residues. CDR1 is KGHSH and CDR2 is LQKENI in the germline V gene.

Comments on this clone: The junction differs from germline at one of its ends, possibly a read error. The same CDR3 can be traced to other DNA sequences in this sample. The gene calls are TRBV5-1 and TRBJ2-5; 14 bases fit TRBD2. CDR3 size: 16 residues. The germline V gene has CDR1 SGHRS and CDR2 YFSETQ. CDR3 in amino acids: CASSPTSGGATETQYF. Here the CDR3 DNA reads TGTGCCAGCAGCCCGACTAGCGGGGGGGCCACAGAGACCCAGTACTTC.

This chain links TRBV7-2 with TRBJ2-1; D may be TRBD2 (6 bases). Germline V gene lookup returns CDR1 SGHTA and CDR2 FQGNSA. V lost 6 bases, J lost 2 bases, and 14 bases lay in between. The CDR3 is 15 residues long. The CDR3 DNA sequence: TGTGCCAGCAGACACCGGGAGTTCCCCTACAATGAGCAGTTCTTC. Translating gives CASRHREFPYNEQFF.

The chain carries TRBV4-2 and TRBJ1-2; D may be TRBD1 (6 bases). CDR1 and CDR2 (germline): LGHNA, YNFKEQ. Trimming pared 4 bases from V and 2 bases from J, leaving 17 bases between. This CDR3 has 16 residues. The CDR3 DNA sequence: TGTGCCAGCAGCCTCGGGGCGGCAGGGGAAAACTATGGCTACACCTTC. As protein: CASSLGAAGENYGYTF.

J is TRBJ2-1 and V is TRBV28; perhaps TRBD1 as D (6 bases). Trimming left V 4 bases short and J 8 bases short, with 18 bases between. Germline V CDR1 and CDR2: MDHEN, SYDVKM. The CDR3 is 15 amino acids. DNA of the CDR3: TGTGCCAGCAGTTCCCCCCCTGGGGGCGCGGATGAGCAGTTCTTC. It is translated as CASSSPPGGADEQFF. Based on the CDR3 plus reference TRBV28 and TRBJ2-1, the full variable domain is DVKVTQSSRYLVKRTGEKVFLECVQDMDHENMFWYRQDPGLGLRLIYFSYDVKMKEKGDIPEGYSVSREKKERFSLILESASTNQTSMYLCASSSPPGGADEQFFGPGTRLTVL.

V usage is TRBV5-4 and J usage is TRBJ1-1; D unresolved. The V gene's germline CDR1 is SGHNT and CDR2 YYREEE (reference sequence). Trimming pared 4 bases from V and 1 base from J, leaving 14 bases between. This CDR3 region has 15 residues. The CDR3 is CASSGGGGANTEAFF. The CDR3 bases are TGTGCCAGCAGCGGAGGAGGAGGAGCGAACACTGAAGCTTTCTTT.

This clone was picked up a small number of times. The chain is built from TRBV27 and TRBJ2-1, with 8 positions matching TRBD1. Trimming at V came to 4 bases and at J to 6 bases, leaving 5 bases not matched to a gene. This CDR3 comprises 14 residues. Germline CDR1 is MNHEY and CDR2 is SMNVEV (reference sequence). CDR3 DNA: TGTGCCAGCAGTTCCTGGGACAGGTTCAATGAGCAGTTCTTC. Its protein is CASSSWDRFNEQFF.

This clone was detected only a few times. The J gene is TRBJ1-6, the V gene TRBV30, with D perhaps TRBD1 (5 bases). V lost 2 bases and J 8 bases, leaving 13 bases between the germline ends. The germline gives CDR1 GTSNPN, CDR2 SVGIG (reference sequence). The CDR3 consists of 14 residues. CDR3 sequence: CAWSWGVVDSPLHF. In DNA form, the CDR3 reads TGTGCCTGGAGTTGGGGCGTTGTGGATTCACCCCTCCACTTT.

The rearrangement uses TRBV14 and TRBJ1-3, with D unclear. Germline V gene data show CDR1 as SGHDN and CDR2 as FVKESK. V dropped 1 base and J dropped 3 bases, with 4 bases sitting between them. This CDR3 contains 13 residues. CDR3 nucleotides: TGTGCCAGCAGCCAAGGTCTTGGAAACACCATATATTTT. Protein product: CASSQGLGNTIYF.

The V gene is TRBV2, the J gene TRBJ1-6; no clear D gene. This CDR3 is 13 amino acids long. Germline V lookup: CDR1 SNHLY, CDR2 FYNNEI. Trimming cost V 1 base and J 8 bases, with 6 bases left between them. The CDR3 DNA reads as TGTGCCAGCAGTGAAGTTGAAGATTCACCCCTCCACTTT. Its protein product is CASSEVEDSPLHF.